The 31 T cell receptor beta chains below were found in one sample sequenced in a study of blood T cell repertoires in COVID-19. Measured with immunoSEQ multiplex PCR; TCRdb has only the in-frame clones, and not every one. The sample records 130,000 or so clones, under 85% being singletons. The sequenced material came from peripheral blood. These receptors all come from a woman in her sixties or seventies with acute or convalescent COVID-19.

The chain joins TRBV19 to TRBJ1-5; perhaps TRBD1 as D (5 bases). Per germline, CDR1 LNHDA and CDR2 SQIVND (reference sequence). Trimming took 6 bases from V and 5 from J, leaving 17 bases between them. The CDR3 covers 15 residues. The CDR3 is CASRKLQGVDQPQHF. In nucleotides, the CDR3 is TGTGCCAGTAGAAAACTGCAGGGTGTCGATCAGCCCCAGCATTTT.

This sequence joins TRBV19 and TRBJ1-3; 9 nucleotides align to TRBD1. Germline V gene lookup returns CDR1 LNHDA and CDR2 SQIVND (reference sequence). V shed 3 bases, J shed 0 bases, and the junction held 9 bases outside the gene matches. The CDR3 totals 18 residues. CDR3 loop: CASSMKDRGPVSGNTIYF. CDR3 in DNA: TGTGCCAGTAGTATGAAGGACAGGGGCCCGGTCTCTGGAAACACCATATATTTT.

J is TRBJ1-1 and V is TRBV12-3 or TRBV12-4; D remains unclear. Trimming stripped 2 bases from V and 11 bases from J, with 9 bases between. The CDR3 has 11 amino acids. The CDR3 coding sequence is TGTGCCAGCAGTTTACGGGGAGGGGCTTTCTTT. This sequence encodes CASSLRGGAFF.

The V call is TRBV27, the J call TRBJ2-7; 10 bases match TRBD1. The V gene's germline CDR1 is MNHEY and CDR2 SMNVEV (reference sequence). This CDR3 spans 12 amino acids. J was trimmed by 3 bases and V by 8 bases; bases with no gene match: 1. CDR3 in DNA: TGTGCCAGCCGGGACAGGGGCTACGAGCAGTACTTC. Translated: CASRDRGYEQYF.

The CDR3 DNA sequence: TGTGCCAGCAGCCAACCCGGGGGGATCTCTGGGGCCAACGTCCTGACTTTC. Translated: CASSQPGGISGANVLTF. This chain links TRBV5-4 with TRBJ2-6; TRBD2 matches at 7 bases. CDR1 and CDR2 from the germline V gene are SGHNT and YYREEE (reference sequence). The CDR3 totals 17 residues. V lost 4 bases and J lost 0; bases outside the gene matches: 7. Looking up the rest from reference TRBV5-4 and TRBJ2-6 gives the full variable domain: ETGVTQSPTHLIKTRGQQVTLRCSSQSGHNTVSWYQQALGQGPQFIFQYYREEENGRGNFPPRFSGLQFPNYSSELNVNALELDDSALYLCASSQPGGISGANVLTFGAGSRLTVL.

The chain combines TRBV19 with TRBJ1-1; 9 positions match TRBD1. Germline V gene lookup returns CDR1 LNHDA and CDR2 SQIVND (reference sequence). J was trimmed by 2 bases and V by 6 bases; bases with no gene match: 13. The CDR3 is 17 amino acids. Written as DNA, the CDR3 is TGTGCCAGTAGCGAGTACGGACGGGACAGGGAAAACACTGAAGCTTTCTTT. Encoded protein: CASSEYGRDRENTEAFF.

The genes are TRBV2 and TRBJ1-3, with D tentatively TRBD1 (5 bases). The CDR3 consists of 15 residues. With 7 bases removed from V and 2 bases from J, the gap between germline ends came to 15 bases. Germline V gene lookup returns CDR1 SNHLY and CDR2 FYNNEI. CDR3 region: CASNLQAVPGNTIYF. The CDR3 nucleotides read TGTGCCAGCAATTTACAGGCCGTTCCTGGAAACACCATATATTTT.

This rearrangement joins TRBV7-6 to TRBJ1-2; D uncertain. Germline V gene sequence: CDR1 SGHVS, CDR2 FNYEAQ. V was pared by 3 bases and J by 2 bases, with 16 bases between. The CDR3 loop spans 16 amino acids. The CDR3 loop reads CASSFSGPGENYGYTF. The CDR3 DNA reads TGTGCCAGCAGCTTCTCTGGCCCCGGGGAGAACTATGGCTACACCTTC.

The chain combines TRBV7-2 with TRBJ2-1; TRBD2 agrees at 11 bases. V was clipped by 0 bases and J by 9 bases; unmatched bases: 4. Germline V CDR1 and CDR2: SGHTA, FQGNSA. This CDR3 contains 15 residues. Written as DNA, the CDR3 is TGTGCCAGCAGCTTAGCGCTAGCGGGGGGCGGTGAGCAGTTCTTC. Protein sequence: CASSLALAGGGEQFF.

CDR3 DNA: TGTGCCAGCAGACTTACAGGGACCCTATACTATGGCTACACCTTC. It is translated as CASRLTGTLYYGYTF. This chain joins TRBV6-5 and TRBJ1-2; D possibly corresponds to TRBD1 (6 bases). The germline gives CDR1 MNHEY, CDR2 SVGAGI. Trimming shortened V by 6 bases and J by 3 bases, and 17 bases separated the two germline ends. The CDR3 is 15 amino acids.

The gene calls are TRBV27 and TRBJ1-1; D might be TRBD1 (6 bases). CDR3 length: 16 residues. From germline, CDR1 is MNHEY and CDR2 SMNVEV (reference sequence). The V end was cut by 0 bases, the J end by 1 base, with 12 bases between. CDR3 DNA sequence: TGTGCCAGCAGTTTATCCCAGGGGCGGCCGAACACTGAAGCTTTCTTT. The encoded protein is CASSLSQGRPNTEAFF.

The chain employs TRBV5-5 and TRBJ1-5, with 11 bases matching TRBD1. Trimming cost V 4 bases and J 6 bases; bases outside gene matches: 6. CDR1 is SGHKS and CDR2 is YYEKEE in the germline V gene (reference sequence). The length of the CDR3 is 15 residues. The CDR3 sequence is CASSLGQGARQPQHF. CDR3 bases: TGTGCCAGCAGCCTCGGACAGGGGGCCCGTCAGCCCCAGCATTTT.

CDR3 in amino acids: CASSAGTAINTEAFF. The DNA of the CDR3 is TGTGCCAGCAGTGCGGGGACAGCAATTAACACTGAAGCTTTCTTT. The V and J genes are TRBV27 and TRBJ1-1; TRBD1 matches 7 bases. The CDR3 length is 15 residues. Germline loops: CDR1 MNHEY, CDR2 SMNVEV (reference sequence). J lost 2 bases, V lost 5 bases, and 8 bases had no gene match.

The V and J genes are TRBV5-6 and TRBJ2-3; TRBD2 aligns across 9 bases. The V gene's germline CDR1 is SGHDT and CDR2 YYEEEE. This CDR3 is built from 14 residues. V lost 2 bases and J lost 8; bases outside the gene matches: 6. The CDR3 sequence: CASSFGTSLGTQYF. CDR3 bases: TGTGCCAGCAGCTTTGGGACTAGCCTCGGTACGCAGTATTTT.

This chain joins TRBV11-3 and TRBJ2-1; 12 positions match TRBD2. Germline-derived CDR1 and CDR2 are SGHNT and YENEEA. The CDR3 totals 17 residues. V shed 4 bases and J 8 bases; nucleotides not matched to a gene: 12. CDR3 in amino acids: CASSSGASGGVSDEQFF. The CDR3 region has the DNA TGTGCCAGCAGCTCAGGCGCTAGCGGGGGGGTGAGCGATGAGCAGTTCTTC. The full variable domain, in which reference TRBV11-3 and TRBJ2-1 provide the parts outside the CDR3, is EAGVVQSPRYKIIEKKQPVAFWCNPISGHNTLYWYLQNLGQGPELLIRYENEEAVDDSQLPKDRFSAERLKGVDSTLKIQPAELGDSAVYLCASSSGASGGVSDEQFFGPGTRLTVL.

The CDR3 region has the DNA TGCGCCAGCAGCTTGGCCATTGGAGTAATGAACACTGAAGCTTTCTTT. Amino acids: CASSLAIGVMNTEAFF. The chain recombines TRBV5-1 with TRBJ1-1; no reliable D call. Germline-derived CDR1 and CDR2 are SGHRS and YFSETQ. V was shortened by 0 bases and J by 0 bases, with 12 bases between the two germline ends. This CDR3 spans 16 amino acids.

J is TRBJ2-1 and V is TRBV3-1 (or the pseudogene TRBV3-2), with 8 bases identical to TRBD2. With 2 bases clipped from V and 7 bases from J, the junction kept 4 bases outside the gene matches. Germline V gene lookup returns CDR1 LGHDT and CDR2 YNNKEL (reference sequence). The CDR3 totals 14 residues. The CDR3 nucleotides read TGTGCCAGCAGCCAAAGGAGCGGGGGTAATGAGCAGTTCTTC. Protein product: CASSQRSGGNEQFF.

This clone has only one observation. The V gene is TRBV7-9, the J gene TRBJ2-1; D is possibly TRBD2 (6 bases). V was shortened by 4 bases and J by 10 bases, with 14 bases between the two germline ends. Germline V lookup: CDR1 SEHNR, CDR2 FQNEAQ (reference sequence). This CDR3 comprises 13 residues. CDR3 region: CASSSPIGGEQFF. The CDR3 nucleotides are TGTGCCAGCAGCTCCCCTATTGGGGGGGAGCAGTTCTTC.

The V call is TRBV15, the J call TRBJ2-2; 7 bases fit TRBD1. V lost 3 bases, J lost 6 bases, and 7 bases stayed unmatched. Germline V CDR1 and CDR2: LNHNV, YYDKDF (reference sequence). CDR3 length equals 15 residues. The chain's CDR3 is CATSRADRTAGELFF. The CDR3 nucleotides read TGTGCCACCAGCAGGGCGGACAGGACAGCCGGGGAGCTGTTTTTT.

V usage is TRBV7-9 and J usage is TRBJ2-3, with D perhaps TRBD2 (7 bases). V gave up 5 bases and J gave up 1 base, with 25 bases separating them. Germline CDR1 SEHNR, CDR2 FQNEAQ (reference sequence). This CDR3 spans 19 amino acids. For the CDR3, the DNA is TGTGCCAGCAGCCCACTAGGGGGGGCTCGGGGTCCGCGCACAGATACGCAGTATTTT. As protein: CASSPLGGARGPRTDTQYF.

The chain employs TRBV25-1 and TRBJ2-1; TRBD2 agrees at 10 bases. Germline CDR1 reads MGHDK; CDR2 reads SYGVNS. The CDR3 is 17 amino acids. V lost 10 bases and J lost 8; bases outside the gene matches: 20. DNA for the CDR3: TGTGCCACCGCTCACCGGGTAGCGGGGGGAGTACGGTATGAGCAGTTCTTC. Protein sequence: CATAHRVAGGVRYEQFF.

This clone was seen just once. The chain employs TRBV6-4 and TRBJ2-4; possible D gene TRBD2, 5 bases. Germline assignment: CDR1 MRHNA and CDR2 SNTAGT. The CDR3 covers 18 residues. Trimming cost V 10 bases and J 2 bases, with 27 bases left between them. CDR3 amino acids: CATNSDVGGSESKNIQYF. CDR3 nucleotide sequence: TGTGCCACCAACAGTGACGTAGGTGGGAGCGAGTCCAAAAACATTCAGTACTTC.

The chain couples TRBV18 to TRBJ2-1, with TRBD1 as a possible D gene (5 bases). There are 15 residues in the CDR3. The germline gives CDR1 KGHSH, CDR2 LQKENI. Trimming stripped 7 bases from V and 2 bases from J, with 15 bases between. The CDR3 coding sequence is TGTGCCAGCTTCAAGGGGCGGTCGCCCTACAATGAGCAGTTCTTC. It translates to CASFKGRSPYNEQFF.

This clone was seen at least ten times. J is TRBJ2-7 and V is TRBV27; tentative D call: TRBD2 (6 bases). Trimming removed 3 bases at V and 2 bases at J, with 8 bases between. The CDR3 consists of 13 residues. Germline V gene sequence: CDR1 MNHEY, CDR2 SMNVEV (reference sequence). The CDR3 reads CASSFTGAYEQYF. Written as DNA, the CDR3 is TGTGCCAGCAGTTTTACGGGGGCCTACGAGCAGTACTTC.

The rearrangement uses TRBV19 and TRBJ2-7; 8 bases line up with TRBD1. Germline CDR1 LNHDA, CDR2 SQIVND (reference sequence). After removal of 1 base from V and 6 bases from J, the junction contained 5 bases not matched to a gene. CDR3 length equals 14 residues. DNA of the CDR3: TGTGCCAGTAGTATAGCGCCAGGGGGCCTCGAGCAGTACTTC. Translation: CASSIAPGGLEQYF.

The chain links TRBV18 to TRBJ1-1, with 8 bases that match TRBD1. V gave up 3 bases and J gave up 7 bases; unmatched junction bases: 10. The CDR3 consists of 15 residues. Germline assignment: CDR1 KGHSH and CDR2 LQKENI. The CDR3 sequence: CASSPETGAKYEAFF. DNA of the CDR3: TGTGCCAGCTCACCGGAGACAGGGGCCAAATATGAAGCTTTCTTT.

This clone has a single count. The chain uses TRBV5-1 and TRBJ1-2, with 7 bases that match TRBD1. The CDR3 sequence is 14 residues long. The V segment lost 2 bases and the J segment 4 bases; nucleotides outside the gene matches: 5. Germline V lookup: CDR1 SGHRS, CDR2 YFSETQ. This CDR3 reads CASSLGGTLYGYTF. The CDR3 bases are TGCGCCAGCAGCTTAGGGGGCACCCTCTATGGCTACACCTTC.

V and J are TRBV5-6 and TRBJ1-2, with 7 bases aligning to TRBD1. This CDR3 contains 14 residues. J gave up 4 bases and V 0 bases, and 3 bases lay outside the gene matches. The germline CDR1 and CDR2 sequences are SGHDT and YYEEEE. The chain's CDR3 is CASSLEDRFYGYTF. CDR3 coding DNA: TGTGCCAGCAGCTTGGAGGACAGGTTCTATGGCTACACCTTC. The full variable domain, rest sourced from reference TRBV5-6 and TRBJ1-2, is DAGVTQSPTHLIKTRGQQVTLRCSPKSGHDTVSWYQQALGQGPQFIFQYYEEEERQRGNFPDRFSGHQFPNYSSELNVNALLLGDSALYLCASSLEDRFYGYTFGSGTRLTVV.

The rearrangement joins TRBV11-2 to TRBJ1-1; D is perhaps TRBD1 (6 bases). V gave up 5 bases and J gave up 8 bases, with 18 bases separating them. The CDR3 sequence is 14 residues long. The germline gives CDR1 SGHAT, CDR2 FQNNGV. CDR3 sequence (DNA): TGTGCCAGCAGCCTTGGATTGGGACAAGGCGAAGCTTTCTTT. This gives the protein CASSLGLGQGEAFF.

In its sample, this clone was seen a few times. The chain uses TRBV3-1 (or the pseudogene TRBV3-2) and TRBJ2-7; 9 bases align to TRBD1. Germline V gives CDR1 LGHDT, CDR2 YNNKEL (reference sequence). V was clipped by 1 base and J by 5 bases; unmatched bases: 6. CDR3 size: 15 residues. CDR3 DNA: TGTGCCAGCAGCCAAGCACCGGGACAGGGAAACGAGCAGTACGTC. Protein: CASSQAPGQGNEQYV.

The V and J genes are TRBV30 and TRBJ1-1, with TRBD1 matching over 8 bases. The CDR3 totals 14 residues. Trimming at V came to 6 bases and at J to 6 bases, leaving 12 bases not matched to a gene. Germline CDR1 GTSNPN, CDR2 SVGIG (reference sequence). CDR3 protein: CACHLIGQGSEAFF. The CDR3 nucleotides are TGTGCCTGCCACCTAATTGGACAGGGCTCTGAAGCTTTCTTT.